This T cell receptor (beta chain) was recovered during a study of T cells in Graves' hyperthyroidism and ophthalmopathy. Overall study findings and caveats: For ophthalmopathy, model prediction preceded onset by a median 6.5 months. Most thyroid clonotypes expanded above 0.001 appeared in blood too.

For this clonotype: Its antigen is unknown.

The CDR3 has 13 residues. Germline V lookup: CDR1 SGHDN, CDR2 FVKESK. V was pared by 1 base and J by 1 base, with 4 bases between. Graves' hyperthyroidism qualified as stable when ophthalmopathy did not progress within 18 months. Investigators excluded patients with uncontrolled infection, other autoimmune disease, pregnancy or lactation. Researchers took RNA transcripts and amplified the TCR beta CDR3 regions from them. When the TCR CDR3 underwent first-round RT-PCR, the HTBI primer set was used. TCRdb passed the multiplex PCR reads through MiXCR, listing each CDR3 protein once. Counted here are about 680,000 distinct CDR3 sequences, 35% occurring once; the ten biggest clones make up approximately 31%.

The chain links TRBV14 to TRBJ1-2; no firm D call. The sequence was collected from a woman aged 40 to 50 with Graves' hyperthyroidism. Sample: blood. CDR3 sequence: CASSQGFNYGYTF. CDR3 in DNA: TGTGCCAGCAGCCAAGGGTTTAACTATGGCTACACCTTC.